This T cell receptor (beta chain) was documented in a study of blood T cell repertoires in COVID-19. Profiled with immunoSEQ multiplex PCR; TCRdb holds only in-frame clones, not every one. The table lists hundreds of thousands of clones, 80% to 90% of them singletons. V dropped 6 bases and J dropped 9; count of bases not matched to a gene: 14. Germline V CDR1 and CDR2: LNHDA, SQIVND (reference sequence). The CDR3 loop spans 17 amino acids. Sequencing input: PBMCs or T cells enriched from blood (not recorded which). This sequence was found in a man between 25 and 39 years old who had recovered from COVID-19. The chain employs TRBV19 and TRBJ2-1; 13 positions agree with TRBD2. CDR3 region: CASRITSGREAFSEQFF. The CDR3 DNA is TGTGCCAGTAGGATAACTAGCGGGAGGGAGGCGTTCAGTGAGCAGTTCTTC.